The 4 T cell receptor beta chains below all came from one sample that was sequenced in a study of early T cells in non-severe SARS-CoV-2 infection. MiXCR, run by TCRdb on the 5' RACE reads, gives a single entry per CDR3 protein. The repertoire holds fewer than 50,000 distinct CDR3 sequences, with 9.5% to 15% as singletons. Source material: whole blood. The origin of the receptors is an adult who was a healthcare worker with PCR-confirmed SARS-CoV-2 infection or an uninfected control (not recorded which).

Ten or more counts support this clonotype. The CDR3: CASSSDVDADTQYF. The DNA for the CDR3 is TGTGCCAGCAGCTCCGACGTTGACGCAGATACGCAGTATTTT. The chain links TRBV9 to TRBJ2-3; D call uncertain. This CDR3 contains 14 residues. V dropped 4 bases and J dropped 4 bases, with 13 bases sitting between them. CDR1 is SGDLS, CDR2 YYNGEE, per germline.

This clonotype was counted many times. This chain connects TRBV11-2 to TRBJ2-1; 14 nucleotides line up with TRBD2. Germline values: CDR1 SGHAT, CDR2 FQNNGV. The CDR3 sequence is 16 residues long. V was clipped by 4 bases and J by 9 bases; unmatched bases: 8. The CDR3 protein is CASSSLGLAGVSEQFF. In DNA, the CDR3 is TGTGCCAGCAGCTCGCTGGGACTAGCGGGGGTTAGTGAGCAGTTCTTC.

This clonotype was counted ten times or more. The rearrangement joins TRBV28 to TRBJ1-5; D is possibly TRBD1 (5 bases). The V gene's germline CDR1 is MDHEN and CDR2 SYDVKM. The CDR3 covers 12 residues. V lost 6 bases and J lost 6, with 9 bases in between. The CDR3 spells CASSSGFQPQHF. CDR3 sequence (DNA): TGTGCCAGCAGCTCAGGGTTTCAGCCCCAGCATTTT.

The J gene is TRBJ2-1, the V gene TRBV3-1; D not certain. Germline CDR1 and CDR2: LGHDT and YNNKEL (reference sequence). V was clipped by 3 bases and J by 6 bases, with 3 bases between them. The CDR3 covers 11 residues. The CDR3 protein is CASSQINEQFF. The CDR3, as DNA: TGTGCCAGCAGCCAGATCAATGAGCAGTTCTTC.